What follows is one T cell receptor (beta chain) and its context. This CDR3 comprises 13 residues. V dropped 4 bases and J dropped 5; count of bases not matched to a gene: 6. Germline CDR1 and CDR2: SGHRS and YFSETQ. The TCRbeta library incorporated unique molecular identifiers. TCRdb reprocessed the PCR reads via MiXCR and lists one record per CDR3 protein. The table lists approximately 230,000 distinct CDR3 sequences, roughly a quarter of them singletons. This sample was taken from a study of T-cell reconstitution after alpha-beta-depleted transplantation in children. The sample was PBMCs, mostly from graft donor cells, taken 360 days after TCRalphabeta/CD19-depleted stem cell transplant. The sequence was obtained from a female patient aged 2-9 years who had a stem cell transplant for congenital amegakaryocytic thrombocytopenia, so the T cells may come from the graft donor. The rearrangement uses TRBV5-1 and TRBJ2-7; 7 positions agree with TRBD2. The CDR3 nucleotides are TGCGCCAGCAGCCCCGGACTAGACCACGAGCAGTACTTC. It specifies CASSPGLDHEQYF. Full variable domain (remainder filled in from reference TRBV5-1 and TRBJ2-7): KAGVTQTPRYLIKTRGQQVTLSCSPISGHRSVSWYQQTPGQGLQFLFEYFSETQRNKGNFPGRFSGRQFSNSRSEMNVSTLELGDSALYLCASSPGLDHEQYFGPGTRLTVT.